The 8 T cell receptor beta chains listed next were all sequenced from one sample in a study of T cells in Graves' hyperthyroidism and ophthalmopathy. What was amplified from RNA transcripts were TCR beta CDR3 regions. HTBI primers were the set used in a first-round RT-PCR of the TCR CDR3. TCRdb ran MiXCR on the multiplex PCR reads and lists one entry per CDR3 protein. This table holds 450,000 to 600,000 distinct CDR3 sequences, just under 20% found once. Specimen: blood. Receptor source: a man aged 40-50 years with Graves' ophthalmopathy.

As DNA, the CDR3 is TGTGCCAGCAGCTTATTATTGGCCACTGAAGCTTTCTTT. Protein product: CASSLLLATEAFF. The V call is TRBV7-9, the J call TRBJ1-1; D is uncertain. The CDR3 is 13 residues long. Deletions cut 2 bases from V and 4 bases from J, with 8 bases between. Germline CDR1 reads SEHNR; CDR2 reads FQNEAQ (reference sequence).

This clonotype was observed at least ten times. The gene calls are TRBV6-2 or TRBV6-3 and TRBJ2-1, with 7 bases matching TRBD2. CDR3 size: 18 residues. Looked up from germline, CDR1 is MNHEY and CDR2 is SVGEGT. Trimming at V came to 0 bases and at J to 4 bases, leaving 12 bases not matched to a gene. As DNA, the CDR3 is TGTGCCAGCAGTTACTCCTCCTACGGCAGCGGGGAGTACAATGAGCAGTTCTTC. This codes for CASSYSSYGSGEYNEQFF.

This clonotype was found many times. The chain uses TRBV3-1 and TRBJ1-2; D unclear. The CDR3 is 11 amino acids. The V end was cut by 3 bases, the J end by 3 bases, with 2 bases between. From germline, CDR1 is LGHDT and CDR2 YNNKEL (reference sequence). CDR3 protein: CASSQDYGYTF. CDR3 bases: TGTGCCAGCAGCCAGGACTATGGCTACACCTTC.

This clonotype was seen repeatedly, ten times or more. The chain is built from TRBV30 and TRBJ1-2, with no clear D. Deletions cut 2 bases from V and 3 bases from J, with 13 bases between. Germline CDR1 is GTSNPN and CDR2 is SVGIG (reference sequence). The CDR3 sequence is 14 residues long. The CDR3 protein is CAWSFAGFDYGYTF. As DNA, the CDR3 is TGTGCCTGGAGTTTCGCGGGCTTTGACTATGGCTACACCTTC.

The sample holds many counts of this clonotype. V usage is TRBV7-6 and J usage is TRBJ2-3; 9 positions match TRBD2. The V and J ends lost 4 bases and 1 base, in that order; junction bases with no gene match: 9. The CDR3 consists of 17 residues. Germline CDR1 is SGHVS and CDR2 is FNYEAQ. Here the CDR3 DNA reads TGTGCCAGCAGCTCGAACTTAGCGGGAGCCGGCACAGATACGCAGTATTTT. Translation: CASSSNLAGAGTDTQYF.

This clonotype was detected many times. The V and J genes are TRBV27 and TRBJ2-1; D is ambiguous. V dropped 2 bases and J dropped 8 bases, with 10 bases sitting between them. CDR1 and CDR2 (germline): MNHEY, SMNVEV (reference sequence). The CDR3 length is 13 residues. CDR3 sequence (DNA): TGTGCCAGCAGTTTAAGTAATGGTTATGAGCAGTTCTTC. Translation gives CASSLSNGYEQFF.

At least ten counts were recorded for this clonotype. V gene TRBV12-3 or TRBV12-4 combines with J gene TRBJ1-1, with D unresolved. The CDR3 consists of 12 residues. V was pared by 5 bases and J by 9 bases, with 13 bases between. The CDR3 here is CASSPDGEKAFF. For the CDR3, the DNA is TGTGCCAGCAGTCCGGACGGTGAAAAAGCTTTCTTT.

The sample holds many counts of this clonotype. The rearrangement uses TRBV7-2 and TRBJ2-1, with D perhaps TRBD1 or TRBD2 (5 bases each). The ends were cut back, 5 bases at V and 0 bases at J, with 11 bases in the middle. The CDR3 extends over 15 amino acids. Germline loops: CDR1 SGHTA, CDR2 FQGNSA. The CDR3 nucleotides read TGTGCCAGCAGCCGGGGCCGAAGCTCCTACAATGAGCAGTTCTTC. It yields the protein CASSRGRSSYNEQFF.